One and the same sample provided the 7 T cell receptor beta chains below, sequenced in a study of blood T cell repertoires in COVID-19. TCRdb keeps only in-frame clones here, not all; method: immunoSEQ multiplex PCR. The data contain 290,000 or so clones, around 80% of them singletons. The sequenced sample consisted of PBMCs or T cells enriched from blood (not recorded which). These receptor sequences come from a man aged 35-49 years who had been exposed to COVID-19.

This rearrangement joins TRBV4-1 to TRBJ1-1; TRBD1 might be the D (5 bases). Germline loops: CDR1 MGHRA, CDR2 YSYEKL. The CDR3 length is 17 residues. V lost 3 bases to trimming and J lost 0 bases, with 17 bases between them. The CDR3 region is CASSHNWGEVVNTEAFF. For the CDR3, the DNA is TGCGCCAGCAGCCATAACTGGGGGGAAGTAGTGAACACTGAAGCTTTCTTT.

The chain carries TRBV5-1 and TRBJ2-7; 10 bases line up with TRBD2. Germline V gene sequence: CDR1 SGHRS, CDR2 YFSETQ. The CDR3 consists of 14 residues. J was trimmed by 4 bases and V by 4 bases; bases with no gene match: 5. Written as DNA, the CDR3 is TGCGCCAGCAGCGATACTAGCGGGAATTACGAGCAGTACTTC. Translation: CASSDTSGNYEQYF.

The V and J genes are TRBV21-1 and TRBJ1-5; the table's D call, TRBD1, was not checked against the DNA. TRBV21-1 is termed a pseudogene. The CDR3 length is 15 residues. CDR3 bases: TGTGCCAGCAGCAAAGCAAGGGGTCCCCCGGTCTCCCAGCATTTT. Translated: CASSKARGPPVSQHF.

This chain connects TRBV7-9 to TRBJ2-6, with a possible D match to TRBD2 (6 bases). V was pared by 0 bases and J by 2 bases, with 8 bases between. The CDR3 is 16 amino acids. Germline V lookup: CDR1 SEHNR, CDR2 FQNEAQ (reference sequence). In nucleotides, the CDR3 is TGTGCCAGCAGCTTAGCCTCGGGGGCTGGGGCCAACGTCCTGACTTTC. Translated, it gives CASSLASGAGANVLTF.

This chain joins TRBV2 and TRBJ1-2; D remains unclear. Germline V gene lookup returns CDR1 SNHLY and CDR2 FYNNEI. Trimming took 7 bases from V and 7 from J, leaving 13 bases between them. This CDR3 region has 12 residues. CDR3 coding DNA: TGTGCCAGCATCCGGGAGGTACGTGGCTACACCTTC. This gives the protein CASIREVRGYTF.

The V and J genes are TRBV30 and TRBJ1-2, with no clear D. Trimming pared 0 bases from V and 7 bases from J, leaving 9 bases between. Per germline, CDR1 GTSNPN and CDR2 SVGIG (reference sequence). This CDR3 comprises 12 residues. CDR3 sequence: CAWSVPSGGYTF. Here the CDR3 DNA reads TGTGCCTGGAGTGTACCATCCGGTGGCTACACCTTC.

This chain uses TRBV2 with TRBJ2-1; 11 bases map to TRBD2. V shed 7 bases, J shed 10 bases, and the junction held 15 bases outside the gene matches. Germline CDR1 reads SNHLY; CDR2 reads FYNNEI. This CDR3 region has 16 residues. CDR3 sequence: CASIITSGSPLGEQFF. As DNA, the CDR3 is TGTGCCAGCATTATCACTAGCGGGAGTCCCTTAGGGGAGCAGTTCTTC.